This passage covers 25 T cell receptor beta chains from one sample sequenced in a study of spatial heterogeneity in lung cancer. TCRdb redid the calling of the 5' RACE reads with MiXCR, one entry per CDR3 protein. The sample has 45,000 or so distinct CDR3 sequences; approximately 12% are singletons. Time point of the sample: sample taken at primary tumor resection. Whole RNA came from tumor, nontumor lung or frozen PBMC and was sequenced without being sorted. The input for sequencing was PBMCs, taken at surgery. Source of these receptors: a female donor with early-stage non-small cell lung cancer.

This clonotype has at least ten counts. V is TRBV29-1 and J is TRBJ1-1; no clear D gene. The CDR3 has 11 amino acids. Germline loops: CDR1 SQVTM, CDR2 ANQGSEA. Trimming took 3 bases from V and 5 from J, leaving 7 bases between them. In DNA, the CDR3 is TGCAGCGTTGAGTCGCGGACTGAAGCTTTCTTT. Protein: CSVESRTEAFF.

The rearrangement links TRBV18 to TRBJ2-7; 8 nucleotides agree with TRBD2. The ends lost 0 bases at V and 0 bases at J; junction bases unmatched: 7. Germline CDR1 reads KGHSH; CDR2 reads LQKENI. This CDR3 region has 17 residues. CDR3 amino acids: CASSPPTGSGASYEQYF. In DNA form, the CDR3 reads TGTGCCAGCTCACCACCGACTGGTAGCGGGGCCTCCTACGAGCAGTACTTC.

CDR3 bases: TGCGCCAGCAGCTTGTTCCCCGGGACAGGGAATCAGCCCCAGCATTTT. It translates to CASSLFPGTGNQPQHF. The V gene is TRBV5-1, the J gene TRBJ1-5; 9 nucleotides agree with TRBD1. The CDR3 is 16 residues long. Germline trimming cut 1 base from V and 4 bases from J; bases unmatched to any gene: 6. From germline, CDR1 is SGHRS and CDR2 YFSETQ.

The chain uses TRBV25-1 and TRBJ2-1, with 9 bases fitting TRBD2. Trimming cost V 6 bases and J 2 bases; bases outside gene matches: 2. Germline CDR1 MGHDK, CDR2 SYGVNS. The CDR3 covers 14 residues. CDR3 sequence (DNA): TGTGCCAGCAGGAGCGGGGGGACCTACAATGAGCAGTTCTTC. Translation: CASRSGGTYNEQFF.

CDR3 sequence: CASSQDSPVNTEAFF. The CDR3 DNA follows: TGTGCCAGCAGCCAAGATAGTCCGGTGAACACTGAAGCTTTCTTT. The chain links TRBV14 to TRBJ1-1; D is unresolved. Germline V gene data show CDR1 as SGHDN and CDR2 as FVKESK. The CDR3 covers 15 residues. Trimming left V 0 bases short and J 0 bases short, with 8 bases between.

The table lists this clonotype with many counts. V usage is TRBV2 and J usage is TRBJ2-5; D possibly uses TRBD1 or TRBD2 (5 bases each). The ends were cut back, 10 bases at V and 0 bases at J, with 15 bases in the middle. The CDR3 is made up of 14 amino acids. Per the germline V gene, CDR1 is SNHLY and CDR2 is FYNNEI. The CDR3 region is CATKGRGNQETQYF. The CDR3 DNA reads TGTGCCACCAAGGGTCGGGGCAACCAAGAGACCCAGTACTTC.

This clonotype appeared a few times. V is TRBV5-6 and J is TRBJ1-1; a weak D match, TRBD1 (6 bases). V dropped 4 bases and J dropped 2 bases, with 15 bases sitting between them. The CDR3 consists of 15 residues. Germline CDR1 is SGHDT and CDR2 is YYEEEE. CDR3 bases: TGTGCCAGCAGCGGGCGGACAGCGTCAAACACTGAAGCTTTCTTT. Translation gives CASSGRTASNTEAFF.

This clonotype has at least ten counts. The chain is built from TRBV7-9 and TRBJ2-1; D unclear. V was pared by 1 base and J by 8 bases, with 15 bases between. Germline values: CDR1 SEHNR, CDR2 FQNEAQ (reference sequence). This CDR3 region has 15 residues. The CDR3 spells CASSLGAGSRDEQFF. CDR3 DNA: TGTGCCAGCAGCTTAGGGGCAGGCTCTCGAGATGAGCAGTTCTTC.

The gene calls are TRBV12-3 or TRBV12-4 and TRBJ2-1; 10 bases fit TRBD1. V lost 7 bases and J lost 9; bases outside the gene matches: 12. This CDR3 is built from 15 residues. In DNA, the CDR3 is TGTGCCAGCACTCAAGGACAGGGGGACGGGGGTGAGCAGTTCTTC. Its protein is CASTQGQGDGGEQFF.

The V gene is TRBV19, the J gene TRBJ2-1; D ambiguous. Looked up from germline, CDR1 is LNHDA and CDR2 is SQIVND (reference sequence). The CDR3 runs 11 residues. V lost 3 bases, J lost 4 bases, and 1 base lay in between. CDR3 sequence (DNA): TGTGCCAGTAGTATGTACAATGAGCAGTTCTTC. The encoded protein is CASSMYNEQFF.

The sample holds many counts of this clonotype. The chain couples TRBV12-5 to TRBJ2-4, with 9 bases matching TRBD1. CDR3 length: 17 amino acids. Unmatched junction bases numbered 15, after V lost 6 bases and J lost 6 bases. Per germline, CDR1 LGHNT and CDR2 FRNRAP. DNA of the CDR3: TGTGCTAGTGGGTCCGGGACAGGGTTGAAAATAGGAAACATTCAGTACTTC. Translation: CASGSGTGLKIGNIQYF.

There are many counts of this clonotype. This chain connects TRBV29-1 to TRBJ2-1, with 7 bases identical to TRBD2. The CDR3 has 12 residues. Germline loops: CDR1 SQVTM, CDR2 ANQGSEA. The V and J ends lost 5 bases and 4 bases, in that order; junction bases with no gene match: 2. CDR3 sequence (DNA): TGCAGCGTTTTCGGGGGGTACAATGAGCAGTTCTTC. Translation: CSVFGGYNEQFF.

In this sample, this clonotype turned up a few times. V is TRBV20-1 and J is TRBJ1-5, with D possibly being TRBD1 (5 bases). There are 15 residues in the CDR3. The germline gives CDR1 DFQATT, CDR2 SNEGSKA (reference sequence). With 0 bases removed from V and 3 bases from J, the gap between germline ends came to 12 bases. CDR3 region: CSARDTEGANQPQHF. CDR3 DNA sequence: TGCAGTGCTAGAGATACAGAAGGGGCCAATCAGCCCCAGCATTTT.

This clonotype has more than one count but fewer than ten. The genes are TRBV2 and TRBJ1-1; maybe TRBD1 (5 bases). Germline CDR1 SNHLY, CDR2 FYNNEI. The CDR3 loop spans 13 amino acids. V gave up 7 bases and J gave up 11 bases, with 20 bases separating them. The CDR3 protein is CASTGPRPGSAFF. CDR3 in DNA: TGTGCCAGCACGGGACCTCGACCAGGTAGTGCTTTCTTT.

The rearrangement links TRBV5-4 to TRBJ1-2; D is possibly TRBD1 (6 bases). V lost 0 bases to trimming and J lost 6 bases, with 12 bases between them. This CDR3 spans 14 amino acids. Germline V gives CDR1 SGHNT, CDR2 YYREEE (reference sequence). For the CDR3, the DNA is TGTGCCAGCAGCTTGGATGGCAGGGGCGATGGCTACACCTTC. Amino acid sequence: CASSLDGRGDGYTF. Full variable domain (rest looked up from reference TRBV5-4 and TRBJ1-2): ETGVTQSPTHLIKTRGQQVTLRCSSQSGHNTVSWYQQALGQGPQFIFQYYREEENGRGNFPPRFSGLQFPNYSSELNVNALELDDSALYLCASSLDGRGDGYTFGSGTRLTVV.

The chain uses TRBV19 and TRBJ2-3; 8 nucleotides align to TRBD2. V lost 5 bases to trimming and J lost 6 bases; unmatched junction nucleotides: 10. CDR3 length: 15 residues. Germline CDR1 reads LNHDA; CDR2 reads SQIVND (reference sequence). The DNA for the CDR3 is TGTGCCAGTAGTCTCCGGCGGGGGGCAGGGGATACGCAGTATTTT. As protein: CASSLRRGAGDTQYF. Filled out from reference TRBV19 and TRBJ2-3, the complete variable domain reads DGGITQSPKYLFRKEGQNVTLSCEQNLNHDAMYWYRQDPGQGLRLIYYSQIVNDFQKGDIAEGYSVSREKKESFPLTVTSAQKNPTAFYLCASSLRRGAGDTQYFGPGTRLTVL.

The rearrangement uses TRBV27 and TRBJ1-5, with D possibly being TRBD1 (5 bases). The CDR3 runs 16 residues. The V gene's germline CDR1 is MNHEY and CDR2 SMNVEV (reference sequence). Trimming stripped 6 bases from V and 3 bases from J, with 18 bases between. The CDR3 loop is CASSPMSPGTNQPQHF. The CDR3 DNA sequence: TGTGCCAGCAGCCCTATGAGCCCGGGGACCAATCAGCCCCAGCATTTT.

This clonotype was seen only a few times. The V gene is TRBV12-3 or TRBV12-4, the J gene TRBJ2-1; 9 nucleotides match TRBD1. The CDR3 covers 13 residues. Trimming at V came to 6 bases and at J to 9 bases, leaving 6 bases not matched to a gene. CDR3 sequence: CASSTGGRGEQFF. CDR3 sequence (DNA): TGTGCCAGCAGCACAGGGGGCCGGGGTGAGCAGTTCTTC.

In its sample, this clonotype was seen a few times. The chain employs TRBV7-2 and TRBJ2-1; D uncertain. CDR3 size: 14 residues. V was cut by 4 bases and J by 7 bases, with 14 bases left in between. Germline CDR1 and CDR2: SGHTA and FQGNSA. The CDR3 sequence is CASSSARPGNEQFF. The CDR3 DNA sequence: TGTGCCAGCAGCTCCGCGCGGCCTGGTAATGAGCAGTTCTTC.

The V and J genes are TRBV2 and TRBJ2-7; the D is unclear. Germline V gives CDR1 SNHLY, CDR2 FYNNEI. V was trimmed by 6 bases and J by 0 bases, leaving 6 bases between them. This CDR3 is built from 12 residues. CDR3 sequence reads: CASSPLSYEQYF. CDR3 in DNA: TGTGCCAGCAGCCCCCTCTCCTACGAGCAGTACTTC.

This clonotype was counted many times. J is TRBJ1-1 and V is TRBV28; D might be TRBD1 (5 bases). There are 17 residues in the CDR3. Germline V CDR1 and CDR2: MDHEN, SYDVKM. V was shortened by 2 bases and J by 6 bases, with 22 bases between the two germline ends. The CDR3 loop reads CASSLKSAGRVKAEAFF. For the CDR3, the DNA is TGTGCCAGCAGTTTAAAATCAGCGGGCAGGGTAAAGGCTGAAGCTTTCTTT.

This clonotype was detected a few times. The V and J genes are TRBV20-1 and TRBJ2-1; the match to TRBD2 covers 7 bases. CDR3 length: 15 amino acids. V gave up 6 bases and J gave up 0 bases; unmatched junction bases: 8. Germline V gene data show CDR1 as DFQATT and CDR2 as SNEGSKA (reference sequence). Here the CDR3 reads CSAVSGPSSYNEQFF. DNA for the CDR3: TGCAGTGCCGTTAGCGGGCCAAGCTCCTACAATGAGCAGTTCTTC.

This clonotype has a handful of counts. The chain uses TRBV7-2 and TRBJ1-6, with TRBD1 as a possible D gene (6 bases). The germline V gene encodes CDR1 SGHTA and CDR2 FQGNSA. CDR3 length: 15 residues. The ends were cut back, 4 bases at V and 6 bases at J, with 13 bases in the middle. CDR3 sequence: CASSSLPQGNSPLHF. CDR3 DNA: TGTGCCAGCAGCTCCCTCCCACAGGGTAATTCACCCCTCCACTTT. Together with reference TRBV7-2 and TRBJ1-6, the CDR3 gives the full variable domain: GAGVSQSPSNKVTEKGKDVELRCDPISGHTALYWYRQSLGQGLEFLIYFQGNSAPDKSGLPSDRFSAERTGGSVSTLTIQRTQQEDSAVYLCASSSLPQGNSPLHFGNGTRLTVT.

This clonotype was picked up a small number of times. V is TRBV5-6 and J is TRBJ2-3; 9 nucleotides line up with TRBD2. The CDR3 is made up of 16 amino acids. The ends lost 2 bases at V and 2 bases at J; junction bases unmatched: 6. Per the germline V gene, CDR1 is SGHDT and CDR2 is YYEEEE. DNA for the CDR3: TGTGCCAGCAGCTTTTCAGCGGGGGGTTACACAGATACGCAGTATTTT. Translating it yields CASSFSAGGYTDTQYF.

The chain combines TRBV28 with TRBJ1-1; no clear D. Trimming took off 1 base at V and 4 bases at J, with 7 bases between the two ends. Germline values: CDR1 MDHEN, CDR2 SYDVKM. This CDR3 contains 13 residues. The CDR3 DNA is TGTGCCAGCAGTTTATCGGGGATCACTGAAGCTTTCTTT. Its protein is CASSLSGITEAFF.